Presented here are 21 T cell receptor beta chains from one specimen sequenced in a study of response to subunit inactivated influenza vaccine. TCRdb re-called the RT-PCR reads with MiXCR, one entry per CDR3 protein. This table holds about 830,000 distinct CDR3 sequences, less than 20% found once. The input for sequencing was PBMCs from blood, taken less than 6 days after vaccination. The receptors were gathered from a man aged 50 or older who received an inactivated influenza vaccine.

This clonotype showed up just a few times. The V gene is TRBV7-9, the J gene TRBJ2-5; TRBD1 is a possible D gene (5 bases). The germline gives CDR1 SEHNR, CDR2 FQNEAQ (reference sequence). V gave up 5 bases and J gave up 5 bases, with 21 bases separating them. The CDR3 is 16 residues long. The CDR3 coding sequence is TGTGCCAGCAGCCCCCCCCCGGACACGGTCTTGGAGACCCAGTACTTC. Residues: CASSPPPDTVLETQYF.

For this clonotype: One end of the junction is discordant with germline, which a read error may explain. This chain joins TRBV10-3 and TRBJ2-3; tentatively, D is TRBD2 (5 bases). Looked up from germline, CDR1 is ENHRY and CDR2 is SYGVKD. CDR3 size: 15 residues. DNA of the CDR3: TGTGCCATCAGTGTTGAGCGGAGGTTAAGAGATACGCACTATTTT. It is translated as CAISVERRLRDTHYF.

The chain has TRBV7-8 and TRBJ2-4; 11 bases match TRBD1. CDR3 length: 13 residues. With V trimmed by 5 bases and J by 15 bases, 9 bases remained unmatched. The germline V gene has CDR1 SGHVS and CDR2 FQNEAQ. DNA for the CDR3: TGTGCCAGCAGCCCAGGGACAGGGGGGACGGTGTACTTC. This encodes CASSPGTGGTVYF.

This clonotype was picked up many times. The chain recombines TRBV18 with TRBJ2-7; D may match TRBD1 or TRBD2 (5 bases each). V gave up 3 bases and J gave up 2 bases, with 11 bases separating them. Germline V gives CDR1 KGHSH, CDR2 LQKENI. The CDR3 contains 14 residues. DNA of the CDR3: TGTGCCAGCTCACCCCCGGGGCTCACCTACGAGCAGTACTTC. Amino acid sequence: CASSPPGLTYEQYF.

CDR3 in DNA: TGCGCCAGCAGCCAAGATGTAGGACCCTCCTACGAGCAGTACTTC. It encodes CASSQDVGPSYEQYF. The chain couples TRBV4-3 to TRBJ2-7; D gene ambiguous. V shed 0 bases and J shed 0 bases, with 9 bases lying between them. The CDR3 has 15 residues. The germline gives CDR1 LGHNA, CDR2 YSLEER.

There are a few counts of this clonotype. This chain uses TRBV5-1 with TRBJ2-6; D remains ambiguous. This CDR3 is 15 amino acids long. Looked up from germline, CDR1 is SGHRS and CDR2 is YFSETQ. With 3 bases removed from V and 0 bases from J, the gap between germline ends came to 7 bases. Here the CDR3 reads CASSSPSSGANVLTF. For the CDR3, the DNA is TGCGCCAGCAGCTCACCAAGCTCTGGGGCCAACGTCCTGACTTTC.

This clonotype was detected only a few times. The V call is TRBV7-2, the J call TRBJ2-1, with D possibly being TRBD2 (6 bases). This CDR3 is built from 14 residues. In germline, CDR1 is SGHTA, CDR2 FQGNSA. Trimming took off 5 bases at V and 10 bases at J, with 18 bases between the two ends. CDR3: CASSPYLEGVEQFF. In DNA, the CDR3 is TGTGCCAGCAGCCCCTACCTGGAGGGAGTAGAGCAGTTCTTC. Full variable domain (missing parts from reference TRBV7-2 and TRBJ2-1): GAGVSQSPSNKVTEKGKDVELRCDPISGHTALYWYRQSLGQGLEFLIYFQGNSAPDKSGLPSDRFSAERTGGSVSTLTIQRTQQEDSAVYLCASSPYLEGVEQFFGPGTRLTVL.

This clonotype was recorded a few times. The rearrangement joins TRBV4-2 to TRBJ2-1, with 8 bases lining up with TRBD2. Germline values: CDR1 LGHNA, CDR2 YNFKEQ. The CDR3 consists of 16 residues. J was trimmed by 8 bases and V by 4 bases; bases with no gene match: 13. CDR3 in amino acids: CASSPGGAGVGYEQFF. CDR3 DNA: TGTGCCAGCAGCCCCGGCGGAGCGGGAGTAGGGTATGAGCAGTTCTTC.

This clonotype was counted at least ten times. This sequence joins TRBV5-1 and TRBJ2-1; 12 positions agree with TRBD2. CDR3 length: 16 residues. The V segment lost 1 base and the J segment 7 bases; nucleotides outside the gene matches: 6. Per the germline V gene, CDR1 is SGHRS and CDR2 is YFSETQ. CDR3 nucleotides: TGCGCCAGCAGCTTGCGGCTAGCGGGGGGGCTGAATGAGCAGTTCTTC. It yields the protein CASSLRLAGGLNEQFF.

Here the CDR3 reads CSASGGRLALNEQYF. The CDR3, as DNA: TGCAGTGCATCGGGGGGGCGGCTAGCACTCAACGAGCAGTACTTC. J is TRBJ2-7 and V is TRBV20-1; 8 nucleotides line up with TRBD2. The germline V gene has CDR1 DFQATT and CDR2 SNEGSKA (reference sequence). Germline trimming cut 6 bases from V and 5 bases from J; bases unmatched to any gene: 15. The CDR3 runs 15 residues.

This clonotype occurred many times. This chain uses TRBV7-8 with TRBJ1-1; D is perhaps TRBD1 (5 bases). The CDR3 covers 15 residues. Germline assignment: CDR1 SGHVS and CDR2 FQNEAQ. Trimming pared 1 base from V and 1 base from J, leaving 10 bases between. For the CDR3, the DNA is TGTGCCAGCAGCTTAGTAACAGGAGGGAACACTGAAGCTTTCTTT. Protein product: CASSLVTGGNTEAFF.

This clonotype has ten or more counts. The chain recombines TRBV6-5 with TRBJ2-7, with TRBD1 matching 8 bases. The J segment lost 7 bases and the V segment lost 4 bases, leaving 12 bases of the junction unmatched. Per the germline V gene, CDR1 is MNHEY and CDR2 is SVGAGI. CDR3 length: 15 residues. In DNA form, the CDR3 reads TGTGCCAGCAGTTCCACCGGGACAGGTCGCACGGAGCAGTACTTC. Its protein product is CASSSTGTGRTEQYF.

The gene calls are TRBV20-1 and TRBJ1-1, with D perhaps TRBD1 (5 bases). The CDR3 runs to 15 residues. Trimming left V 3 bases short and J 0 bases short, with 14 bases between. Germline-derived CDR1 and CDR2 are DFQATT and SNEGSKA (reference sequence). Here the CDR3 DNA reads TGCAGTGCTAGTACGAACAGGCTTTTGAACACTGAAGCTTTCTTT. Amino acid sequence: CSASTNRLLNTEAFF.

This clonotype was counted at least ten times. V and J are TRBV29-1 and TRBJ2-1, with TRBD2 matching over 11 bases. The V gene end was trimmed by 3 bases and the J gene end by 2 bases; junction bases not matched to a gene: 6. The CDR3 runs to 16 residues. Germline lookup yields CDR1 SQVTM and CDR2 ANQGSEA. The CDR3 region has the DNA TGCAGCGTTGAGAGGGGACTAGCGGACCCCTACAATGAGCAGTTCTTC. This gives the protein CSVERGLADPYNEQFF.

This clonotype was seen repeatedly, ten times or more. V usage is TRBV10-3 and J usage is TRBJ2-3; TRBD2 agrees at 7 bases. This CDR3 contains 15 residues. CDR1 ENHRY and CDR2 SYGVKD come from the germline V gene. V gave up 5 bases and J gave up 4 bases; unmatched junction bases: 9. CDR3 sequence reads: CAISPRGMGPDTQYF. The CDR3 DNA reads as TGTGCCATCAGTCCGCGGGGGATGGGACCAGATACGCAGTATTTT.

The sample holds a few counts of this clonotype. The rearrangement uses TRBV2 and TRBJ2-7; 11 positions match TRBD2. J was trimmed by 3 bases and V by 2 bases; bases with no gene match: 3. Germline V gene sequence: CDR1 SNHLY, CDR2 FYNNEI. The CDR3 consists of 15 residues. CDR3 residues: CASSELLAGGYEQYF. In DNA form, the CDR3 reads TGTGCCAGCAGTGAACTCCTAGCGGGAGGCTACGAGCAGTACTTC.

This clonotype occurred a few times. V usage is TRBV7-6 and J usage is TRBJ2-7; TRBD1 might be the D (5 bases). The V end was cut by 2 bases, the J end by 3 bases, with 8 bases between. The V gene's germline CDR1 is SGHVS and CDR2 FNYEAQ. The CDR3 consists of 13 residues. CDR3: CASSLQQDYEQYF. For the CDR3, the DNA is TGTGCCAGCAGCTTACAACAGGACTACGAGCAGTACTTC.

Concerning this clonotype itself: One junction end does not reproduce the germline sequence, and a read error may be involved. CDR3 DNA: TGCGCCAGCAGCTTGGGGACGGTCACAGATACGCAGAATTTT. It is translated as CASSLGTVTDTQNF. The chain links TRBV5-1 to TRBJ2-3, with no clear D. Germline assignment: CDR1 SGHRS and CDR2 YFSETQ. This CDR3 region has 14 residues.

The chain carries TRBV20-1 and TRBJ1-4; 7 nucleotides match TRBD1. CDR3 length equals 12 residues. The V gene end was trimmed by 5 bases and the J gene end by 8 bases; junction bases not matched to a gene: 5. Germline loops: CDR1 DFQATT, CDR2 SNEGSKA (reference sequence). The CDR3 nucleotides read TGCAGTGCTCAGGGGGATCGCGAAAAACTGTTTTTT. Encoded protein: CSAQGDREKLFF.

This clonotype was found a few times. V gene TRBV20-1 combines with J gene TRBJ2-5, with TRBD2 matching over 9 bases. J gave up 2 bases and V 0 bases, and 4 bases lay outside the gene matches. CDR1 is DFQATT, CDR2 SNEGSKA, per germline (reference sequence). The CDR3 loop spans 15 amino acids. The chain's CDR3 is CSARDLTSGQETQYF. In nucleotides, the CDR3 is TGCAGTGCTAGAGATCTCACTAGCGGGCAAGAGACCCAGTACTTC.

The rearrangement joins TRBV7-9 to TRBJ1-2, with no clear D. Germline V lookup: CDR1 SEHNR, CDR2 FQNEAQ (reference sequence). V gave up 4 bases and J gave up 2 bases, with 14 bases separating them. The CDR3 consists of 15 residues. CDR3 sequence: CASSSPGRENYGYTF. DNA of the CDR3: TGTGCCAGCAGCTCCCCTGGTAGGGAGAACTATGGCTACACCTTC.